The 20 T cell receptor beta chains listed next were all sequenced from one sample in a study of T-cell memory formation after mild COVID-19. TCRdb used MiXCR to reprocess the 5' RACE reads, holding one entry per CDR3 protein. Here the sample spans fewer than 200,000 distinct CDR3 sequences, 13% being singletons. Sequencing used PBMCs or a T cell subset sorted from them (not recorded which). These receptors all come from a man in his late teens or twenties who had mild COVID-19 (a few samples of this study predate the infection). Cell type and time point are not known.

This clonotype has just a few counts. The chain employs TRBV5-1 and TRBJ2-2; D might be TRBD2 (6 bases). The CDR3 spans 14 residues. Germline CDR1 and CDR2: SGHRS and YFSETQ. V gave up 2 bases and J gave up 10 bases, with 15 bases separating them. In DNA, the CDR3 is TGCGCCAGCAGCTTTGGCGGGGACCTCATGGAGCTGTTTTTT. It encodes CASSFGGDLMELFF.

This chain joins TRBV7-2 and TRBJ2-2; D may be TRBD1 (5 bases). This CDR3 spans 13 amino acids. The V end was cut by 7 bases, the J end by 7 bases, with 13 bases between. Germline V gene lookup returns CDR1 SGHTA and CDR2 FQGNSA. CDR3 in DNA: TGTGCCAGCAACCTTGGGGCCTTCGGGGAGCTGTTTTTT. Its translation is CASNLGAFGELFF.

In this sample, this clonotype turned up a few times. The chain links TRBV7-2 to TRBJ2-3, with TRBD2 matching 12 bases. After removal of 1 base from V and 1 base from J, the junction contained 3 bases not matched to a gene. The germline V gene encodes CDR1 SGHTA and CDR2 FQGNSA. This CDR3 is 17 amino acids long. The CDR3 region is CASSLVASGGGTDTQYF. The CDR3 DNA sequence: TGTGCCAGCAGCTTAGTAGCTAGCGGGGGGGGCACAGATACGCAGTATTTT.

There are a few counts of this clonotype. The chain has TRBV3-1 and TRBJ1-4; no definite D call. The CDR3 totals 15 residues. Trimming pared 3 bases from V and 4 bases from J, leaving 12 bases between. Germline V gives CDR1 LGHDT, CDR2 YNNKEL (reference sequence). CDR3 in DNA: TGTGCCAGCAGCCAGTCCAGGACTGGTAATGAAAAACTGTTTTTT. It translates to CASSQSRTGNEKLFF.

In this sample, this clonotype turned up a few times. This chain uses TRBV5-5 with TRBJ2-1, with no clear D. Per germline, CDR1 SGHKS and CDR2 YYEKEE (reference sequence). V lost 1 base to trimming and J lost 4 bases, with 12 bases between them. The CDR3 loop spans 15 amino acids. In nucleotides, the CDR3 is TGTGCCAGCAGCTTGCTTTGGACGGCTTACAATGAGCAGTTCTTC. It yields the protein CASSLLWTAYNEQFF.

This clonotype was seen only a few times. The chain carries TRBV7-2 and TRBJ1-6; no definite D call. Germline CDR1 reads SGHTA; CDR2 reads FQGNSA. The CDR3 covers 12 residues. Trimming took 3 bases from V and 7 from J, leaving 4 bases between them. The CDR3 sequence: CASSFSNSPLHF. In DNA, the CDR3 is TGTGCCAGCAGCTTTTCGAATTCACCCCTCCACTTT.

The V and J genes are TRBV11-2 and TRBJ1-2; 9 bases match TRBD1. The CDR3 covers 14 residues. Germline lookup yields CDR1 SGHAT and CDR2 FQNNGV. The J segment lost 7 bases and the V segment lost 8 bases, leaving 11 bases of the junction unmatched. CDR3 coding DNA: TGTGCCAGCGGTGGGAGGACAGGGGCTTTTGGCTACACCTTC. Protein product: CASGGRTGAFGYTF. Filled out from reference TRBV11-2 and TRBJ1-2, the complete variable domain reads EAGVAQSPRYKIIEKRQSVAFWCNPISGHATLYWYQQILGQGPKLLIQFQNNGVVDDSQLPKDRFSAERLKGVDSTLKIQPAKLEDSAVYLCASGGRTGAFGYTFGSGTRLTVV.

J is TRBJ2-5 and V is TRBV23-1; no clear D gene. TRBV23-1 is assigned to the ORF class and has an uncertain function. There are 14 residues in the CDR3. Trimming left V 0 bases short and J 4 bases short, with 9 bases between. DNA of the CDR3: TGCGCCAGCAGTCAATCATGGATTCCAGAGACCCAGTACTTC. Protein: CASSQSWIPETQYF.

This chain joins TRBV6-2 or TRBV6-3 and TRBJ2-2; D unclear. CDR3 length: 14 residues. CDR1 is MNHEY and CDR2 is SVGEGT in the germline V gene. V lost 2 bases, J lost 2 bases, and 6 bases lay in between. The CDR3 DNA reads as TGTGCCAGCAGTTACAACGGCAACACCGGGGAGCTGTTTTTT. Protein product: CASSYNGNTGELFF.

This rearrangement joins TRBV18 to TRBJ2-1, with 8 nucleotides matching TRBD1. Germline CDR1 KGHSH, CDR2 LQKENI. CDR3 size: 12 residues. V trimming: 5 bases; J trimming: 10 bases; junction bases outside the gene matches: 4. This CDR3 reads CASSTDREEQFF. The CDR3 DNA reads TGTGCCAGCTCAACGGACAGGGAAGAGCAGTTCTTC.

The V call is TRBV20-1, the J call TRBJ1-2, with TRBD1 identical over 7 bases. The germline gives CDR1 DFQATT, CDR2 SNEGSKA (reference sequence). V was clipped by 5 bases and J by 8 bases; unmatched bases: 8. The CDR3 covers 12 residues. CDR3 bases: TGCAGTGCTTCGGACAGGAGAGTAGGCTACACCTTC. It is translated as CSASDRRVGYTF.

This chain joins TRBV4-1 and TRBJ2-3; D possibly uses TRBD1 or TRBD2 (5 bases each). The V gene lost 1 base and the J gene lost 6 bases, with 14 bases spanning the gap. The CDR3 contains 15 residues. From germline, CDR1 is MGHRA and CDR2 YSYEKL. CDR3 nucleotide sequence: TGCGCCAGCAGCCAAGTTCCGGGGCCGACGGATACGCAGTATTTT. It yields the protein CASSQVPGPTDTQYF.

This clonotype has only a few counts. The rearrangement uses TRBV7-9 and TRBJ1-1; D gene uncertain. The V gene lost 1 base and the J gene lost 0 bases, with 15 bases spanning the gap. Germline CDR1 is SEHNR and CDR2 is FQNEAQ (reference sequence). This CDR3 comprises 17 residues. The CDR3 loop is CASSLGSGRRMNTEAFF. The CDR3 nucleotides read TGTGCCAGCAGCTTAGGATCCGGCCGTAGAATGAACACTGAAGCTTTCTTT.

The gene calls are TRBV7-3 and TRBJ2-2; 12 bases match TRBD1. CDR1 and CDR2 (germline): SGHTA, FQGTGA. CDR3 size: 16 residues. Trimming took 5 bases from V and 6 from J; bases not matched to a gene: 7. For the CDR3, the DNA is TGTGCCAGCAGCCCGAGCGGGACAGGGGGCTCCGGGGAGCTGTTTTTT. Protein sequence: CASSPSGTGGSGELFF.

This clonotype came up a few times. The V gene is TRBV20-1, the J gene TRBJ1-3; D is uncertain. Trimming pared 2 bases from V and 5 bases from J, leaving 13 bases between. The CDR3 spans 14 residues. Germline V gene sequence: CDR1 DFQATT, CDR2 SNEGSKA (reference sequence). CDR3 sequence reads: CSARSHGGRNTIYF. The CDR3 region has the DNA TGCAGTGCTAGATCGCACGGAGGGCGAAACACCATATATTTT.

V is TRBV7-2 and J is TRBJ1-1; 9 nucleotides line up with TRBD1. V was pared by 5 bases and J by 2 bases, with 9 bases of the junction left unmatched. CDR3 size: 16 residues. Germline V CDR1 and CDR2: SGHTA, FQGNSA. The DNA for the CDR3 is TGTGCCAGCAGCACTCACAGGGGGCAGAGTAACACTGAAGCTTTCTTT. It codes for CASSTHRGQSNTEAFF.

This clonotype was counted many times. The chain recombines TRBV7-9 with TRBJ1-1; D remains ambiguous. Germline V gene lookup returns CDR1 SEHNR and CDR2 FQNEAQ (reference sequence). V lost 1 base and J 4 bases, leaving 4 bases between the germline ends. The CDR3 totals 12 residues. The CDR3 DNA follows: TGTGCCAGCAGCTTAGTTGTCACTGAAGCTTTCTTT. Protein sequence: CASSLVVTEAFF.

V usage is TRBV5-1 and J usage is TRBJ1-2, with TRBD1 as a possible D gene (5 bases). Germline V gene sequence: CDR1 SGHRS, CDR2 YFSETQ. Trimming shortened V by 1 base and J by 8 bases, and 15 bases separated the two germline ends. The CDR3 runs to 14 residues. CDR3 coding DNA: TGCGCCAGCAGCTTGTCAGGGAACGCCAGAGGCTACACCTTC. Translating gives CASSLSGNARGYTF.

The rearrangement links TRBV6-2 or TRBV6-3 to TRBJ2-7, with TRBD1 matching over 10 bases. Germline V gene lookup returns CDR1 MNHEY and CDR2 SVGEGT. J gave up 6 bases and V 4 bases, and 6 bases lay outside the gene matches. The CDR3 sequence is 14 residues long. The CDR3: CASSSRQGASEQYV. Here the CDR3 DNA reads TGTGCCAGCAGTTCGAGACAGGGGGCCTCCGAGCAGTACGTC.

This clonotype came up a few times. The chain carries TRBV11-2 and TRBJ2-2; D gene unclear. The CDR3 is made up of 13 amino acids. Germline V gene lookup returns CDR1 SGHAT and CDR2 FQNNGV. The ends were cut back, 5 bases at V and 6 bases at J, with 10 bases in the middle. CDR3 in amino acids: CASSPWAAGELFF. CDR3 coding DNA: TGTGCCAGCAGCCCCTGGGCAGCCGGGGAGCTGTTTTTT. Drawing the rest from reference TRBV11-2 and TRBJ2-2, the complete variable domain is EAGVAQSPRYKIIEKRQSVAFWCNPISGHATLYWYQQILGQGPKLLIQFQNNGVVDDSQLPKDRFSAERLKGVDSTLKIQPAKLEDSAVYLCASSPWAAGELFFGEGSRLTVL.